A single TCR beta chain is shown here with its context. Trimming removed 6 bases from V and 3 bases from J; junction bases left unmatched: 9. The germline CDR1 and CDR2 sequences are SGHDT and YYEEEE. The CDR3 covers 16 residues. These data are taken from a study of control samples from healthy donors and cancer patients. Measured with immunoSEQ multiplex PCR; TCRdb has only the in-frame clones, and not every one. Of 95,000 to 150,000 clones in the sample, around nine tenths were seen once. The chain uses TRBV5-6 and TRBJ2-1; 10 nucleotides match TRBD1. The receptor comes from a middle-aged man in good health. The sample was blood. The CDR3 DNA reads TGTGCCAGCAATAGCGACAGGGGGCGAATCTACAATGAGCAGTTCTTC. It is translated as CASNSDRGRIYNEQFF.